These 32 T cell receptor beta chains originate from one sample sequenced in a study of blood T cell repertoires in COVID-19. The repertoire was sequenced with immunoSEQ multiplex PCR; TCRdb's copy has only in-frame clones and lacks some. The table has a few hundred thousand clones, roughly 88% seen once. Sample: peripheral blood. All receptors derive from a man at least 80 years old with acute or convalescent COVID-19.

V is TRBV14 and J is TRBJ2-1; the D is unclear. V gave up 0 bases and J gave up 13 bases, with 13 bases separating them. This CDR3 is built from 13 residues. Germline CDR1 is SGHDN and CDR2 is FVKESK. The chain's CDR3 is CASSQDRFPSQFF. The CDR3 DNA reads TGTGCCAGCAGCCAAGATCGTTTTCCCAGTCAGTTCTTC.

V usage is TRBV6-2 or TRBV6-3 and J usage is TRBJ1-5; no definite D call. The CDR3 has 16 amino acids. V lost 5 bases and J 0 bases, leaving 14 bases between the germline ends. From germline, CDR1 is MNHEY and CDR2 SVGEGT. CDR3 sequence: CASSASPAFSNQPQHF. CDR3 bases: TGTGCCAGCAGTGCCTCTCCAGCGTTTAGCAATCAGCCCCAGCATTTT.

The chain recombines TRBV7-8 with TRBJ1-5, with D possibly TRBD1 on 6 matching bases. The CDR3 is 16 residues long. The germline V gene has CDR1 SGHVS and CDR2 FQNEAQ. The V gene lost 2 bases and the J gene lost 6 bases, with 17 bases spanning the gap. The CDR3 loop is CASSLRTGAGVQPQHF. As DNA, the CDR3 is TGTGCCAGCAGCTTAAGGACCGGGGCAGGGGTTCAGCCCCAGCATTTT.

This chain links TRBV7-9 with TRBJ1-1; D is perhaps TRBD1 (6 bases). The CDR3 length is 15 residues. V lost 5 bases to trimming and J lost 10 bases, with 23 bases between them. Germline V gives CDR1 SEHNR, CDR2 FQNEAQ (reference sequence). The CDR3 coding sequence is TGTGCCAGCAGCACCGGGGGGCTTCAGGTGAGGATAGCTTTCTTT. This codes for CASSTGGLQVRIAFF.

CDR3 loop: CASSLLLGTGGSETQYF. As DNA, the CDR3 is TGTGCCAGCAGCCTTTTGTTGGGGACAGGGGGATCCGAGACCCAGTACTTC. The chain links TRBV3-1 (or the pseudogene TRBV3-2) to TRBJ2-5, with 11 bases that match TRBD1. Germline V CDR1 and CDR2: LGHDT, YNNKEL (reference sequence). J gave up 5 bases and V 4 bases, and 12 bases lay outside the gene matches. CDR3 length: 17 residues.

This chain joins TRBV4-2 and TRBJ1-6, with 9 bases aligning to TRBD1. CDR3 length: 15 residues. CDR1 and CDR2 from the germline V gene are LGHNA and YNFKEQ. J gave up 6 bases and V 4 bases, and 4 bases lay outside the gene matches. The CDR3 DNA follows: TGTGCCAGCAGCCCCGGGACAGGGCTTAATTCACCCCTCCACTTT. It is translated as CASSPGTGLNSPLHF.

This clone was detected only a few times. The gene calls are TRBV7-2 and TRBJ1-1; no firm D call. V was shortened by 2 bases and J by 4 bases, with 14 bases between the two germline ends. CDR3 size: 15 residues. The V gene's germline CDR1 is SGHTA and CDR2 FQGNSA. The DNA for the CDR3 is TGTGCCAGCAGCTTAATTAGTCTCGCTAGCACTGAAGCTTTCTTT. Translation gives CASSLISLASTEAFF.

The chain employs TRBV3-1 (or the pseudogene TRBV3-2) and TRBJ2-1; TRBD2 aligns across 14 bases. This CDR3 comprises 16 residues. V was clipped by 4 bases and J by 7 bases; unmatched bases: 6. The germline V gene encodes CDR1 LGHDT and CDR2 YNNKEL (reference sequence). This chain's CDR3 is CASSPGTSGRSNEQFF. Written as DNA, the CDR3 is TGTGCCAGCAGCCCCGGGACTAGCGGGAGATCAAATGAGCAGTTCTTC.

The chain uses TRBV27 and TRBJ2-5; a weak D match, TRBD2 (5 bases). Germline V CDR1 and CDR2: MNHEY, SMNVEV (reference sequence). Deletions cut 5 bases from V and 5 bases from J, with 18 bases between. The length of the CDR3 is 15 residues. This CDR3 is CASSPLWGVGETQYF. The DNA for the CDR3 is TGTGCCAGCAGTCCGCTTTGGGGAGTCGGGGAGACCCAGTACTTC.

The chain uses TRBV19 and TRBJ2-3, with 7 bases identical to TRBD1. Unmatched junction bases numbered 7, after V lost 3 bases and J lost 4 bases. The CDR3 totals 15 residues. Germline V CDR1 and CDR2: LNHDA, SQIVND (reference sequence). The DNA of the CDR3 is TGTGCCAGTAGTATCCGGGACAGAGAAGCAGATACGCAGTATTTT. Protein sequence: CASSIRDREADTQYF.

This chain links TRBV7-2 with TRBJ1-5, with 9 bases that match TRBD1. Per germline, CDR1 SGHTA and CDR2 FQGNSA. J lost 7 bases, V lost 5 bases, and 9 bases had no gene match. The CDR3 has 15 residues. CDR3 protein: CASSPLTGGRQPQHF. CDR3 sequence (DNA): TGTGCCAGCAGCCCCCTTACAGGGGGCCGGCAGCCCCAGCATTTT.

In its sample, this clone was seen a few times. The chain joins TRBV6-2 or TRBV6-3 to TRBJ1-5; D remains unclear. V dropped 6 bases and J dropped 1 base, with 7 bases sitting between them. Germline-derived CDR1 and CDR2 are MNHEY and SVGEGT. The CDR3 spans 13 residues. The CDR3 is CASSRGSNQPQHF. The CDR3 nucleotides read TGTGCCAGCAGCCGCGGGAGCAATCAGCCCCAGCATTTT.

This rearrangement joins TRBV9 to TRBJ1-3, with no clear D. Per germline, CDR1 SGDLS and CDR2 YYNGEE. V lost 3 bases, J lost 0 bases, and 10 bases lay in between. The CDR3 length is 15 residues. The CDR3: CASSDRVSSGNTIYF. Here the CDR3 DNA reads TGTGCCAGCAGCGACCGGGTATCCTCTGGAAACACCATATATTTT.

V is TRBV2 and J is TRBJ1-1; 9 nucleotides line up with TRBD1. The V gene end was trimmed by 6 bases and the J gene end by 5 bases; junction bases not matched to a gene: 7. CDR1 and CDR2 from the germline V gene are SNHLY and FYNNEI. The CDR3 loop spans 14 amino acids. CDR3 DNA: TGTGCCAGCAGGCCTACAGGGGGCTCTACTGAAGCTTTCTTT. It translates to CASRPTGGSTEAFF.

The rearrangement joins TRBV7-9 to TRBJ1-1; D might be TRBD1 (6 bases). The length of the CDR3 is 15 residues. Trimming shortened V by 5 bases and J by 6 bases, and 19 bases separated the two germline ends. Germline V gene lookup returns CDR1 SEHNR and CDR2 FQNEAQ (reference sequence). The CDR3 loop reads CASSPMFRGASEAFF. As DNA, the CDR3 is TGTGCCAGCAGCCCAATGTTCCGGGGGGCTTCTGAAGCTTTCTTT.

The rearrangement links TRBV28 to TRBJ2-7; 9 bases align to TRBD2. Per germline, CDR1 MDHEN and CDR2 SYDVKM. After removal of 2 bases from V and 7 bases from J, the junction contained 9 bases not matched to a gene. This CDR3 contains 15 residues. CDR3 nucleotide sequence: TGTGCCAGCAGTTTACATAGCGGGGGCCGGAGGGAGCAGTACTTC. The encoded protein is CASSLHSGGRREQYF.

This chain links TRBV7-2 with TRBJ1-6; D ambiguous. Per germline, CDR1 SGHTA and CDR2 FQGNSA. CDR3 length equals 13 residues. V was clipped by 10 bases and J by 9 bases, with 16 bases between them. CDR3 region: CATNHLSGSPLHF. CDR3 in DNA: TGTGCCACCAACCACCTCAGTGGTTCACCCCTCCACTTT.

This clone appeared a single time. The V and J genes are TRBV9 and TRBJ1-1; no definite D call. V lost 2 bases, J lost 5 bases, and 10 bases lay in between. The germline gives CDR1 SGDLS, CDR2 YYNGEE. This CDR3 contains 13 residues. CDR3 residues: CASSVERETEAFF. The CDR3 DNA follows: TGTGCCAGCAGCGTTGAAAGGGAGACTGAAGCTTTCTTT.

This rearrangement joins TRBV6-6 to TRBJ1-5; D is possibly TRBD1 (6 bases). CDR3 length equals 15 residues. The V end lost 0 bases, the J end lost 4 bases, and 10 bases lay between the germline ends. The V gene's germline CDR1 is MNHNY and CDR2 SVGAGI (reference sequence). In nucleotides, the CDR3 is TGTGCCAGCAGTTACTCGACAGGACCAAATCAGCCCCAGCATTTT. Translation gives CASSYSTGPNQPQHF.

The gene calls are TRBV10-3 and TRBJ1-1; TRBD1 is a possible D gene (6 bases). The CDR3 loop spans 12 amino acids. The V gene lost 2 bases and the J gene lost 12 bases, with 13 bases spanning the gap. Germline loops: CDR1 ENHRY, CDR2 SYGVKD. The DNA for the CDR3 is TGTGCCATCAGTGAGCCCCCGGGACAAACTTTCTTT. Amino acids: CAISEPPGQTFF.

The chain joins TRBV5-5 to TRBJ1-4; D possibly corresponds to TRBD1 (6 bases). Trimming stripped 4 bases from V and 11 bases from J, with 18 bases between. Germline CDR1 and CDR2: SGHKS and YYEKEE (reference sequence). There are 14 residues in the CDR3. Here the CDR3 DNA reads TGTGCCAGCAGCCCGGGGTCCCAGGGGTCGAAACTGTTTTTT. Protein: CASSPGSQGSKLFF.

The genes are TRBV11-2 and TRBJ2-6; D is undetermined. V lost 1 base to trimming and J lost 0 bases, with 7 bases between them. Germline lookup yields CDR1 SGHAT and CDR2 FQNNGV. The CDR3 has 16 amino acids. CDR3 amino acids: CASSLGSSSGANVLTF. The CDR3 DNA follows: TGTGCCAGCAGCTTAGGGTCTAGCTCTGGGGCCAACGTCCTGACTTTC.

The rearrangement uses TRBV19 and TRBJ2-7, with 11 positions matching TRBD1. The CDR3 spans 15 residues. V was clipped by 3 bases and J by 7 bases; unmatched bases: 8. Germline values: CDR1 LNHDA, CDR2 SQIVND (reference sequence). The chain's CDR3 is CASSISDRGPREQYF. The CDR3 nucleotides are TGTGCCAGTAGTATTTCGGACAGGGGGCCTCGAGAGCAGTACTTC.

The chain recombines TRBV19 with TRBJ1-5; no firm D call. The CDR3 contains 12 residues. Trimming took off 5 bases at V and 6 bases at J, with 8 bases between the two ends. CDR1 is LNHDA and CDR2 is SQIVND in the germline V gene (reference sequence). The CDR3 bases are TGTGCCAGTAGTTGGAGGGTTCAGCCCCAGCATTTT. Protein sequence: CASSWRVQPQHF. Filled out from reference TRBV19 and TRBJ1-5, the complete variable domain reads DGGITQSPKYLFRKEGQNVTLSCEQNLNHDAMYWYRQDPGQGLRLIYYSQIVNDFQKGDIAEGYSVSREKKESFPLTVTSAQKNPTAFYLCASSWRVQPQHFGDGTRLSIL.

The rearrangement joins TRBV11-3 to TRBJ2-3; D unclear. Germline CDR1 is SGHNT and CDR2 is YENEEA. The V and J ends lost 3 bases and 3 bases respectively, with 7 bases between them. CDR3 length equals 13 residues. DNA for the CDR3: TGTGCCAGCAGCTTTTCGAGAACAGATACGCAGTATTTT. Translating it yields CASSFSRTDTQYF.

Written as DNA, the CDR3 is TGTGCCAGCAGTTTCAGGGGGCAAGGCGAGCAGTACTTC. Protein sequence: CASSFRGQGEQYF. The chain uses TRBV27 and TRBJ2-7; 8 bases are shared with TRBD1. V lost 3 bases to trimming and J lost 6 bases; unmatched junction nucleotides: 4. CDR1 is MNHEY, CDR2 SMNVEV, per germline (reference sequence). The CDR3 has 13 residues.

This clone showed up just a few times. This rearrangement joins TRBV7-2 to TRBJ2-7; D call uncertain. Germline V gene data show CDR1 as SGHTA and CDR2 as FQGNSA. The CDR3 sequence is 14 residues long. V shed 0 bases and J shed 4 bases, with 10 bases lying between them. CDR3 bases: TGTGCCAGCAGCTTAGCTGGGCAGAGTTACGAGCAGTACTTC. Its translation is CASSLAGQSYEQYF. The variable domain in full, completed from reference TRBV7-2 and TRBJ2-7, reads GAGVSQSPSNKVTEKGKDVELRCDPISGHTALYWYRQSLGQGLEFLIYFQGNSAPDKSGLPSDRFSAERTGGSVSTLTIQRTQQEDSAVYLCASSLAGQSYEQYFGPGTRLTVT.

This chain joins TRBV4-3 and TRBJ1-6; D is undetermined. CDR3 length equals 15 residues. Germline values: CDR1 LGHNA, CDR2 YSLEER. Trimming stripped 1 base from V and 8 bases from J, with 12 bases between. CDR3 DNA sequence: TGCGCCAGCAGCCAAGGAGGGTCAGTTCATTCACCCCTCCACTTT. This encodes CASSQGGSVHSPLHF.

This clone showed up just once. The rearrangement links TRBV6-5 to TRBJ1-3; 8 bases agree with TRBD1. The CDR3 spans 14 residues. V shed 4 bases, J shed 2 bases, and the junction held 1 base outside the gene matches. The germline V gene has CDR1 MNHEY and CDR2 SVGAGI. The chain's CDR3 is CASSSQGAGNTIYF. CDR3 in DNA: TGTGCCAGCAGTTCACAGGGGGCTGGAAACACCATATATTTT.

The chain uses TRBV5-5 and TRBJ2-7, with a possible D match to TRBD2 (6 bases). The CDR3 totals 12 residues. Trimming took 4 bases from V and 2 from J, leaving 7 bases between them. Germline V gene lookup returns CDR1 SGHKS and CDR2 YYEKEE (reference sequence). The CDR3 protein is CASSTGAYEQYF. The CDR3 DNA sequence: TGTGCCAGCAGCACGGGAGCCTACGAGCAGTACTTC.

The CDR3 DNA is TGTGCCAGCAGCGAGGGCGGCAGGGATTTCTATGGCTACACCTTC. It yields the protein CASSEGGRDFYGYTF. This chain links TRBV9 with TRBJ1-2; D is possibly TRBD1 (5 bases). There are 15 residues in the CDR3. Trimming took off 3 bases at V and 4 bases at J, with 16 bases between the two ends. Looked up from germline, CDR1 is SGDLS and CDR2 is YYNGEE.

The chain employs TRBV6-4 and TRBJ1-2; unclear D gene. V was shortened by 3 bases and J by 8 bases, with 13 bases between the two germline ends. Germline values: CDR1 MRHNA, CDR2 SNTAGT. This CDR3 comprises 13 residues. CDR3 amino acids: CASSEEVFKGYTF. The CDR3 region has the DNA TGTGCCAGCAGTGAAGAGGTCTTTAAGGGCTACACCTTC.